This TCR beta chain was documented in a study of human T cells and chemical hapten exposure. Whole-study context: Donors were sensitized with 2% DPC on the upper inner arm. The upper back received 0.01% DPC by patch testing, with results read at 6 days.

Time point meaning: patch test 1, 2 weeks after DPC sensitization. The treatment: therapeutic diphenylcyclopropenone sensitization with weekly scalp DPC. This clonotype was counted only a few times. Its target is unknown. In TCRdb, the RACE reads were re-called with MiXCR into one record per CDR3 protein. The table lists approximately 110,000 distinct CDR3 sequences, more than 9.5% of them singletons. Study findings and constraints: Those TCRs sitting above 1 in 1000 frequency stayed the same with DPC sensitization. Compared to controls, expanded TCRs made significantly more large clusters of similar CDR3s.

The CDR3 runs to 11 residues. Germline CDR1 reads LGHDT; CDR2 reads YNNKEL (reference sequence). V lost 3 bases, J lost 9 bases, and 8 bases lay in between. The specimen was whole blood, collected in connection with sensitization to the hapten diphenylcyclopropenone (DPC). J is TRBJ2-5 and V is TRBV3-1, with a tentative D call TRBD2 (5 bases). This clonotype was obtained from a woman in her thirties or forties with alopecia areata. Some clones in this sample may be carry-over from other donors' samples. The CDR3 protein is CASSQVGAQYF. The CDR3 coding sequence is TGTGCCAGCAGCCAGGTCGGGGCCCAGTACTTC.